This TCR beta chain was observed in a study of shared T cell receptors in the human thymus. Produced via immunoSEQ multiplex PCR; TCRdb's table is partial and in-frame only. The sample lists hundreds of thousands of clones, around 87% seen once, with 0.009% to 0.0095% in the top ten. Germline lookup yields CDR1 SGHTA and CDR2 FQGNSA. The trim removed 1 base at V and 5 bases at J, leaving 10 bases unmatched. This CDR3 is 17 amino acids long. This sample was also put to use in a study of human thymus T cells. According to that study: Unrelated individuals had highly overlapping thymic repertoires, as reported in related research.

Specimen: thymocytes. The clonotype was recovered from a boy under three years old with a congenital heart defect. This chain joins TRBV7-2 and TRBJ2-3; the match to TRBD2 covers 9 bases. The CDR3 reads CASSLGAGGPSGDTQYF. The CDR3 region has the DNA TGTGCCAGCAGCTTAGGGGCGGGGGGGCCATCGGGAGATACGCAGTATTTT.